What follows are 2 T cell receptor beta chains derived from one specimen sequenced in a study of T cell responses to AZD1222 COVID-19 vaccine (dated by TCRdb to about 2021). The library was built by means of the immunoSEQ multiplex PCR assay. TCRdb's version of the immuneACCESS table is confined to in-frame rearrangements and falls short of the full clone set. An unresolved V gene accounts for under half of the shortfall where checked; the remainder is of unknown origin. The sample contains some 180,000 clones, around 90% of them found a single time. The ten largest clones take up 1.5% to 2% of the sample. The time point label corresponds to: about 28 days (+/-7) after the second vaccine dose. The source was peripheral blood, collected 28 days after the second AZD1222 dose. The receptors were gathered from an adult who received the AZD1222 COVID-19 vaccine.

CDR3 sequence: CASSYSVDRGVWNEQFF. DNA for the CDR3: TGTGCCAGCAGTTACTCGGTCGACAGGGGGGTGTGGAATGAGCAGTTCTTC. The rearrangement links TRBV6-2 or TRBV6-3 to TRBJ2-1; the match to TRBD1 covers 9 bases. Germline CDR1 and CDR2: MNHEY and SVGEGT. The CDR3 covers 17 residues. V gave up 0 bases and J gave up 7 bases; unmatched junction bases: 10.

The chain has TRBV4-3 and TRBJ1-1, with D possibly TRBD1 on 6 matching bases. Germline loops: CDR1 LGHNA, CDR2 YSLEER. The CDR3 covers 17 residues. V lost 0 bases to trimming and J lost 4 bases, with 18 bases between them. In nucleotides, the CDR3 is TGCGCCAGCAGCCAAGAGATCTCTAGGAGAGGGGGCACTGAAGCTTTCTTT. It translates to CASSQEISRRGGTEAFF.